This T cell receptor beta chain was sequenced for a study of Ad26.COV2.S vaccination and SARS-CoV-2 variants. V lost 5 bases and J lost 7; bases outside the gene matches: 11. The length of the CDR3 is 16 residues. Per germline, CDR1 SGHTA and CDR2 FQGTGA. This clone was detected only once. What it recognizes is unknown. Profiling relied on immunoSEQ multiplex PCR, and the TCRdb table lists in-frame clones only, not all of them. The sample holds 430,000 or so clones, roughly 87% seen once. Study-level findings and limits: Placebo and vaccine recipients had non-spike TCR breadth that was similar.

Described treatment: some 19 received Ad26.COV2.S at low or high dose, single or two shots; roughly five received placebo; per-sample allocation not given. All samples were drawn on day 63, counting from the first vaccine or placebo injection. The chain joins TRBV7-3 to TRBJ2-1, with 10 bases matching TRBD1. This receptor was obtained from a person aged 18-60 years who received the Ad26.COV2.S COVID-19 vaccine or a placebo. Source: peripheral blood, taken in a trial of Ad26.COV2.S vaccine versus placebo. The CDR3 here is CASSAEPGQGWNEQFF. CDR3 in DNA: TGTGCCAGCAGCGCGGAGCCGGGACAGGGGTGGAATGAGCAGTTCTTC.